This is a list of T cell receptor beta chains from one sample in a study of patients and donors after allogeneic stem cell transplantation. TCRdb redid the calling of the RT-PCR reads with MiXCR, one entry per CDR3 protein. The repertoire includes around 150,000 distinct CDR3 sequences, approximately 30% of them detected once, and 3.2% sits in the top ten. The sequenced sample consisted of blood, either unsorted or a sorted T cell fraction (not recorded which). The receptor source for this set is a human donor who was either an allogeneic HSCT recipient or a stem cell or donor lymphocyte infusion donor (not recorded which). It is not recorded whose cells these are; they may come from a transplant donor. The CDR3 runs from the conserved cysteine through the conserved F or W. A D gene is named only where the DNA matches it firmly. The size of a clone is reported for some rows only, either as once, few or many, or as a class for expanded clones.

TRBV12-3/TRBV12-4	TRBJ2-1	-	-	CASSLHKLEQFF	TGTGCCAGCAGTTTACATAAGCTTGAGCAGTTCTTC
TRBV12-3/TRBV12-4	TRBJ1-6	-	few	CASSPGIYNSPLHF	TGTGCCAGCAGCCCCGGGATTTATAATTCACCCCTCCACTTT
TRBV12-3/TRBV12-4	TRBJ2-3	TRBD2	few	CASSLGTSGRKDTQYF	TGTGCCAGCAGTCTCGGGACTAGCGGGAGAAAAGATACGCAGTATTTT
TRBV5-1	TRBJ2-7	-	-	CASSPRLGEQYF	TGCGCCAGCAGTCCCCGTTTGGGCGAGCAGTACTTC
TRBV7-2	TRBJ1-2	-	few	CASSLAVGGVDGYTF	TGTGCCAGCAGCTTAGCGGTAGGGGGAGTAGATGGCTACACCTTC
TRBV11-2	TRBJ2-2	-	-	CASSLDKLSTGELFF	TGTGCCAGCAGCTTAGATAAGCTCAGTACCGGGGAGCTGTTTTTT
TRBV20-1	TRBJ1-5	-	-	CSAGEVGYQPQHF	TGCAGTGCCGGGGAGGTGGGGTATCAGCCCCAGCATTTT
TRBV12-3/TRBV12-4	TRBJ1-1	-	-	CASSQQGGDTEAFF	TGTGCCAGCAGTCAACAGGGAGGGGACACTGAAGCTTTCTTT
TRBV18	TRBJ1-1	TRBD1	few	CASSPDRGRIWLAFF	TGTGCCAGCTCACCGGACAGGGGGCGGATATGGTTAGCTTTCTTT
TRBV27	TRBJ1-5	-	few	CASSLLGQGGNQPQHF	TGTGCCAGCAGTTTACTCGGCCAGGGCGGCAATCAGCCCCAGCATTTT
TRBV3-1	TRBJ2-1	-	-	CASSRAGPVNEQFF	TGTGCCAGCAGCCGGGCAGGACCTGTCAATGAGCAGTTCTTC
TRBV20-1	TRBJ2-7	-	-	CSARQLASFDEQYF	TGCAGTGCTAGACAACTAGCATCGTTTGACGAGCAGTACTTC
TRBV6-5	TRBJ2-5	-	-	CASSPYGRGETQYF	TGTGCCAGCAGTCCTTACGGTCGCGGGGAGACCCAGTACTTC
TRBV12-3/TRBV12-4	TRBJ1-1	-	few	CASSFRQGNTEAFF	TGTGCCAGCAGTTTCCGGCAGGGGAACACTGAAGCTTTCTTT
TRBV20-1	TRBJ2-7	-	few	CSARVERSATYEQYF	TGCAGTGCTAGAGTCGAAAGATCTGCTACCTACGAGCAGTACTTC
TRBV15	TRBJ1-2	-	few	CATSRDVRLIGGSNYGYTF	TGTGCCACCAGCAGAGATGTTAGGCTTATCGGGGGGTCTAACTATGGCTACACCTTC
TRBV20-1	TRBJ2-1	-	-	CSARVEFGGAYNEQFF	TGCAGTGCTAGAGTGGAGTTTGGGGGCGCCTACAATGAGCAGTTCTTC
TRBV5-6	TRBJ2-3	-	few	CASSLGPAPDTQYF	TGTGCCAGCAGCTTGGGACCGGCCCCAGATACGCAGTATTTT
TRBV28	TRBJ2-7	-	-	CASRIQGYEQYF	TGTGCCAGCAGGATACAGGGCTACGAGCAGTACTTC
TRBV9	TRBJ2-3	TRBD2	few	CASSAGLAGTTQYF	TGTGCCAGCAGCGCTGGACTAGCGGGCACAACGCAGTATTTT
TRBV7-2	TRBJ1-2	TRBD1	-	CASSLRLTGGEDGYTF	TGTGCCAGCAGCTTAAGGCTGACAGGGGGCGAGGATGGCTACACCTTC
TRBV7-8	TRBJ1-1	TRBD1	-	CASSFNPGQGNTEAFF	TGTGCCAGCAGCTTTAACCCGGGACAGGGGAACACTGAAGCTTTCTTT
TRBV5-1	TRBJ1-1	-	many	CASSLSGYTEAFF	TGCGCCAGCAGCTTGTCAGGGTACACTGAAGCTTTCTTT
TRBV3-1	TRBJ2-7	TRBD1	few	CASSQSEGTGLYF	TGTGCCAGCAGCCAAAGTGAGGGGACAGGACTGTACTTC
TRBV20-1	TRBJ1-1	-	many	CSAIQDKAFF	TGCAGTGCTATACAGGACAAAGCTTTCTTT
TRBV6-1	TRBJ2-7	-	few	CASGLSSYEQYF	TGTGCCAGCGGACTGTCCTCCTACGAGCAGTACTTC
TRBV24-1	TRBJ1-4	-	-	CATTKTARNEKLFF	TGTGCCACCACTAAGACAGCGCGTAATGAAAAACTGTTTTTT
TRBV29-1	TRBJ1-3	-	-	CSVARQHGNTIYF	TGCAGCGTTGCGCGGCAGCATGGAAACACCATATATTTT
TRBV7-2	TRBJ1-1	-	few	CASSPMTRGRTEVFF	TGTGCCAGCAGCCCAATGACCAGGGGTCGAACTGAAGTTTTCTTT
TRBV20-1	TRBJ1-1	-	few	CSARDPRGRTEAFF	TGCAGTGCTAGAGATCCCAGGGGCAGGACTGAAGCTTTCTTT
TRBV12-3/TRBV12-4	TRBJ1-2	-	few	CASSLWGQLGSAYGYTF	TGTGCCAGCAGTTTATGGGGGCAATTGGGGTCCGCCTATGGCTACACCTTC
TRBV7-9	TRBJ2-3	-	-	CASSLGGNSRHTDTQYF	TGTGCCAGCAGCTTAGGCGGGAACTCGCGGCACACAGATACGCAGTATTTT
TRBV24-1	TRBJ1-2	-	-	CATSDPLRSENYGYTF	TGTGCCACCAGTGATCCCCTCCGCTCGGAGAACTATGGCTACACCTTC
TRBV7-2	TRBJ2-3	-	once	CASSSRVVGGDTQYF	TGTGCCAGCAGCTCCAGGGTAGTCGGGGGAGATACGCAGTATTTT
TRBV5-1	TRBJ2-4	-	few	CASSLGVSGVGKNIQYF	TGCGCCAGCAGCTTGGGGGTTAGCGGAGTGGGCAAAAACATTCAGTACTTC
TRBV12-3/TRBV12-4	TRBJ2-1	-	few	CASTYLTRIDTNEQFF	TGTGCCAGCACCTATCTGACTAGGATCGATACGAATGAGCAGTTCTTC
TRBV4-3	TRBJ1-5	TRBD1	-	CASSQDWSGGDEQPQHF	TGCGCCAGCAGCCAAGATTGGTCAGGGGGCGATGAGCAGCCCCAGCATTTT
TRBV9	TRBJ2-4	TRBD2	few	CASSLAGGWNIQYF	TGTGCCAGCAGCCTAGCGGGAGGGTGGAACATTCAGTACTTC
TRBV12-3/TRBV12-4	TRBJ2-2	-	few	CASSGYLRAGELFF	TGTGCCAGCAGTGGTTATCTTAGGGCCGGGGAGCTGTTTTTT
TRBV11-2	TRBJ1-4	-	-	CASSRGQRATNEKLFF	TGTGCCAGCAGCCGCGGACAAAGAGCAACTAATGAAAAACTGTTTTTT
TRBV20-1	TRBJ2-1	TRBD2	-	CSARGFSREGGYNEQFF	TGCAGTGCTAGGGGATTTTCGCGGGAGGGGGGTTACAATGAGCAGTTCTTC
TRBV6-2/TRBV6-3	TRBJ2-1	TRBD2	-	CASSSLAGAMDEQFF	TGTGCCAGCAGTTCTCTAGCGGGAGCGATGGATGAGCAGTTCTTC
TRBV7-2	TRBJ1-4	-	few	CASSLEAPATNEKLFF	TGTGCCAGCAGCTTAGAGGCGCCAGCAACTAATGAAAAACTGTTTTTT
TRBV7-9	TRBJ1-2	-	many	CASSLEQGRGYTF	TGTGCCAGCAGCTTAGAACAGGGCCGCGGCTACACCTTC
TRBV7-9	TRBJ2-5	-	-	CASSLAGDPKSRLGQETQYF	TGTGCCAGCAGCTTAGCGGGAGACCCCAAGAGTCGTCTGGGCCAAGAGACCCAGTACTTC
TRBV7-9	TRBJ2-7	-	-	CASSLGGHFSYEQYF	TGTGCCAGCAGCTTGGGGGGCCATTTTTCCTACGAGCAGTACTTC
TRBV20-1	TRBJ2-2	TRBD2	few	CSATGTSENGELFF	TGCAGTGCAACCGGGACTAGCGAGAACGGGGAGCTGTTTTTT
TRBV20-1	TRBJ2-3	TRBD2	-	CSAPGLAGTLTDTQYF	TGCAGTGCTCCAGGACTAGCGGGGACCCTCACAGATACGCAGTATTTT
TRBV7-6	TRBJ2-3	-	-	CASSWSREARASTDTQYF	TGTGCCAGCAGCTGGAGCAGGGAAGCACGGGCGAGCACAGATACGCAGTATTTT